This note documents a single T cell receptor beta chain sequence. V lost 1 base, J lost 6 bases, and 9 bases lay in between. CDR1 is SGDLS and CDR2 is YYNGEE in the germline V gene. CDR3 length: 13 residues. Assay: immunoSEQ multiplex PCR; the TCRdb copy retains only in-frame clones and omits some. Altogether about 240,000 clones are present, more than 85% being singletons, with the ten largest covering about 7.6%. These data come from a study of blood T cell repertoires in COVID-19. Across the study: Samples taken during acute and convalescent COVID-19 were collected in the United States, Italy and Spain. The cDNA or gDNA used as material had been derived from T cells, B-cell-depleted T cells, or PBMCs.

Sequenced: peripheral blood. The receptor was isolated from a woman in her seventies with active or convalescent COVID-19. This chain connects TRBV9 to TRBJ2-3, with no clear D. CDR3: CASSVRSGDTQYF. The CDR3 coding sequence is TGTGCCAGCAGCGTACGTTCTGGCGATACGCAGTATTTT.